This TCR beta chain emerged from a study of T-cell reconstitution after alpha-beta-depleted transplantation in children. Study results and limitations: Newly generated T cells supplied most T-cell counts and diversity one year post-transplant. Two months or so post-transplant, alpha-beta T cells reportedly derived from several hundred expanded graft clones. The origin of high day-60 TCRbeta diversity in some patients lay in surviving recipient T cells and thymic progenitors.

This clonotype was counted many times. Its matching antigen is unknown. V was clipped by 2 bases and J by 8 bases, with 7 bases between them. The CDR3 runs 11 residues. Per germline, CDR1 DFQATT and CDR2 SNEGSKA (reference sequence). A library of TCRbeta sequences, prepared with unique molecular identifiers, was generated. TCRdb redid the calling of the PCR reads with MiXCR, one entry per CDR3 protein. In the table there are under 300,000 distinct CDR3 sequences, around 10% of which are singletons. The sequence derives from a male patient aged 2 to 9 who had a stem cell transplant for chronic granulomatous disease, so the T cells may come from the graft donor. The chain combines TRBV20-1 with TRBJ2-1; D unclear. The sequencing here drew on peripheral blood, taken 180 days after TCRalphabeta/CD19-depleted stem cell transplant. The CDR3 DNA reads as TGCAGTGCTAGAAAGCTGGATGAGCAGTTCTTC. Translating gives CSARKLDEQFF.